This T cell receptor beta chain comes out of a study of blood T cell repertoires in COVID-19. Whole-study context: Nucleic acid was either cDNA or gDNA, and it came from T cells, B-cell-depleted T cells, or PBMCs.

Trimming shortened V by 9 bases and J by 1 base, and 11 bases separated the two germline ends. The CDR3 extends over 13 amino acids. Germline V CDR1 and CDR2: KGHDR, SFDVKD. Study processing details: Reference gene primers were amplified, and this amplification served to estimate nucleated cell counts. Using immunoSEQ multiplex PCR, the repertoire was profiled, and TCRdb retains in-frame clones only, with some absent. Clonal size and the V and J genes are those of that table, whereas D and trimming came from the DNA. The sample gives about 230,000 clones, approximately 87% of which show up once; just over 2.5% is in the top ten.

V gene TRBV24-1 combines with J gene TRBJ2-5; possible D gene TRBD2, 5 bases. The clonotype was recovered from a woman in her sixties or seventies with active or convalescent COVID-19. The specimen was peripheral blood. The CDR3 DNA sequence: TGTGCCACCCGCCCGGGGTCCCAAGAGACCCAGTACTTC. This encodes CATRPGSQETQYF.